Below, 13 T cell receptor beta chains from the same sample are listed, as sequenced in a study of response to subunit inactivated influenza vaccine. TCRdb re-derived calls from the RT-PCR reads in MiXCR, one entry per CDR3 protein. The sample holds approximately 290,000 distinct CDR3 sequences, about 20% seen once. This sample comprised PBMCs from blood, obtained approximately 20 months after vaccination. These receptors were taken from a man aged 45-69 years who received an inactivated influenza vaccine.

The gene calls are TRBV2 and TRBJ1-2; 9 positions agree with TRBD1. Germline assignment: CDR1 SNHLY and CDR2 FYNNEI. CDR3 length equals 15 residues. The ends lost 7 bases at V and 1 base at J; junction bases unmatched: 7. The CDR3 DNA reads TGTGCCAGCATCTTACAGGGGGCGATTAACTATGGCTACACCTTC. Encoded protein: CASILQGAINYGYTF.

This sequence joins TRBV29-1 and TRBJ1-2; 8 nucleotides align to TRBD1. The CDR3 extends over 13 amino acids. In germline, CDR1 is SQVTM, CDR2 ANQGSEA. V lost 4 bases, J lost 4 bases, and 5 bases stayed unmatched. The chain's CDR3 is CSVVVGQVYGYTF. The CDR3 DNA is TGCAGCGTTGTCGTGGGACAGGTCTATGGCTACACCTTC.

V and J are TRBV6-1 and TRBJ2-7, with 7 bases lining up with TRBD1. Germline V gene sequence: CDR1 MNHNS, CDR2 SASEGT. Germline trimming cut 6 bases from V and 7 bases from J; bases unmatched to any gene: 6. The CDR3 has 12 amino acids. In nucleotides, the CDR3 is TGTGCCAGCAGCCAGGGGGTACGAGAGCAGTACTTC. Protein: CASSQGVREQYF.

The V call is TRBV6-1, the J call TRBJ1-5; 11 bases match TRBD1. J was trimmed by 1 base and V by 6 bases; bases with no gene match: 2. From germline, CDR1 is MNHNS and CDR2 SASEGT. The CDR3 loop spans 15 amino acids. Here the CDR3 DNA reads TGTGCCAGCAGAGGGACAGGGGGAAGCAATCAGCCCCAGCATTTT. Translation gives CASRGTGGSNQPQHF.

The J gene is TRBJ2-1, the V gene TRBV20-1, with D perhaps matching TRBD1 or TRBD2 (5 bases each). The ends were cut back, 0 bases at V and 13 bases at J, with 19 bases in the middle. This CDR3 has 14 amino acids. The germline CDR1 and CDR2 sequences are DFQATT and SNEGSKA (reference sequence). CDR3 sequence: CSARDGTTLVSQFF. CDR3 DNA sequence: TGCAGTGCTAGAGACGGGACGACCTTGGTATCCCAGTTCTTC.

This chain uses TRBV30 with TRBJ1-2; unclear D gene. Trimming took 6 bases from V and 4 from J, leaving 18 bases between them. The CDR3 covers 14 residues. Germline loops: CDR1 GTSNPN, CDR2 SVGIG (reference sequence). As DNA, the CDR3 is TGTGCCTGCCCCGTTCTCAGAGGTAGCTATGGCTACACCTTC. It yields the protein CACPVLRGSYGYTF.

This clonotype was seen a handful of times. The V gene is TRBV11-1, the J gene TRBJ2-1, with 9 positions matching TRBD2. Germline assignment: CDR1 SGHAT and CDR2 FQDESV (reference sequence). The CDR3 is 19 residues long. The V segment lost 1 base and the J segment 8 bases; nucleotides outside the gene matches: 18. CDR3 loop: CASSLEALSRGRAGYEQFF. The CDR3 DNA sequence: TGTGCCAGCAGCTTAGAGGCCCTCTCTCGCGGGAGGGCCGGCTATGAGCAGTTCTTC.

This clonotype was seen only a few times. The CDR3 loop is CASRETSGSYEQYF. DNA of the CDR3: TGTGCCAGCCGCGAGACTAGCGGGAGCTACGAGCAGTACTTC. The chain recombines TRBV2 with TRBJ2-7; 12 positions agree with TRBD2. Germline V gives CDR1 SNHLY, CDR2 FYNNEI. The CDR3 is 14 residues long. The J segment lost 3 bases and the V segment lost 8 bases, leaving 5 bases of the junction unmatched.

In this sample, this clonotype turned up a few times. The chain recombines TRBV7-8 with TRBJ1-6, with 7 bases aligning to TRBD1. The CDR3 runs to 15 residues. The junction had 12 bases not matched to a gene; V was cut back by 6 bases and J by 10 bases. Germline lookup yields CDR1 SGHVS and CDR2 FQNEAQ. In DNA form, the CDR3 reads TGTGCCAGCAGAGGGGCCGGGACAGTAGAATCACCCCTCCACTTT. Residues: CASRGAGTVESPLHF. The complete variable domain, with remaining parts taken from reference TRBV7-8 and TRBJ1-6, reads GAGVSQSPRYKVAKRGQDVALRCDPISGHVSLFWYQQALGQGPEFLTYFQNEAQLDKSGLPSDRFFAERPEGSVSTLKIQRTQQEDSAVYLCASRGAGTVESPLHFGNGTRLTVT.

The chain links TRBV5-4 to TRBJ2-5, with TRBD2 matching over 9 bases. This CDR3 contains 18 residues. The V segment lost 4 bases and the J segment 6 bases; nucleotides outside the gene matches: 19. Germline loops: CDR1 SGHNT, CDR2 YYREEE (reference sequence). CDR3 DNA: TGTGCCAGCAGCAACCCATCTTCAGGGCGGGAGGGCCTGAAGACCCAGTACTTC. Translating it yields CASSNPSSGREGLKTQYF.

This clonotype has a handful of counts. This chain joins TRBV29-1 and TRBJ2-2; D remains ambiguous. The CDR3 length is 12 residues. The germline V gene has CDR1 SQVTM and CDR2 ANQGSEA. Between the trimmed V and J ends, which lost 5 bases and 4 bases, there was a span of 8 bases. The CDR3 region is CSVIRPTGELFF. The CDR3 DNA follows: TGCAGCGTTATCAGACCCACCGGGGAGCTGTTTTTT.

Points on this clonotype: The conserved phenylalanine or tryptophan normally closing the CDR3 is absent here, so this likely arose from a read error. The limits of the CDR3 on the DNA are not certain, so only TCRdb's listed CDR3 is given. The chain is built from TRBV7-2 and TRBJ1-6; TRBD1 reflects the table's D call only, with no check against the DNA. CDR1 is SGHTA and CDR2 is FQGNSA in the germline V gene. The CDR3 is 10 residues long, counting both termini. CDR3 region: CASSFWVPVI.

This clonotype was counted between two and nine times. The chain has TRBV6-2 or TRBV6-3 and TRBJ1-5, with TRBD1 identical over 7 bases. CDR1 is MNHEY and CDR2 is SVGEGT in the germline V gene. CDR3 length equals 17 residues. The ends lost 5 bases at V and 0 bases at J; junction bases unmatched: 10. CDR3 loop: CASSQLQGTYSNQPQHF. The CDR3 nucleotides are TGTGCCAGCAGTCAGCTACAGGGGACCTATAGCAATCAGCCCCAGCATTTT.